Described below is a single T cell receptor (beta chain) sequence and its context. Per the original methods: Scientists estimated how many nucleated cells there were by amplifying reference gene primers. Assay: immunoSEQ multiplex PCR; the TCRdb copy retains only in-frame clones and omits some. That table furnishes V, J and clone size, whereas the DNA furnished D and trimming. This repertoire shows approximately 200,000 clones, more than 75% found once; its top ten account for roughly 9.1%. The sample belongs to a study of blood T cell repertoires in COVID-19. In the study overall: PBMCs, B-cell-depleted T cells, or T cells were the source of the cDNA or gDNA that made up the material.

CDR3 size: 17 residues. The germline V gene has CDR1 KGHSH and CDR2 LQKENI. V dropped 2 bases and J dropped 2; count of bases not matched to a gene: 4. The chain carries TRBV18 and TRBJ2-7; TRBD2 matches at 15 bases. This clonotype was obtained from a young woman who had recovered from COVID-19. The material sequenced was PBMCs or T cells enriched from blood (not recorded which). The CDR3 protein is CASSPGLAGGTAYEQYF. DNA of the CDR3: TGTGCCAGCTCACCAGGACTAGCGGGAGGGACGGCCTACGAGCAGTACTTC.